Each of the 13 T cell receptor beta chains below was sequenced from the same sample in a study of T cells in Graves' hyperthyroidism and ophthalmopathy. RNA transcripts were the template for amplifying TCR beta CDR3 regions. During a first-round RT-PCR of the TCR CDR3, the HTBI primer set was used. TCRdb ran MiXCR on the multiplex PCR reads and lists one entry per CDR3 protein. Of 550,000 to 600,000 distinct CDR3 sequences in the sample, 12% to 15% were seen once. The sample taken for sequencing was blood. The receptors come from a woman younger than 30 with Graves' ophthalmopathy.

There are many counts of this clonotype. The junction does not match germline at one end; this may be a read error. The CDR3 DNA reads as TGCCGGGCTCGGACAGGGCCTAACTATGGCTACACCTTC. Translated, it gives CRARTGPNYGYTF. The V call is TRBV27, the J call TRBJ1-2; TRBD1 matches at 8 bases. Looked up from germline, CDR1 is MNHEY and CDR2 is SMNVEV (reference sequence). The CDR3 length is 13 residues.

This clonotype came up many times. V and J are TRBV30 and TRBJ1-1; D may be TRBD1 (5 bases). V was trimmed by 0 bases and J by 8 bases, leaving 10 bases between them. This CDR3 has 12 residues. Germline lookup yields CDR1 GTSNPN and CDR2 SVGIG (reference sequence). The CDR3 DNA follows: TGTGCCTGGAGTGTATCGGGGCCAGAAGCTTTCTTT. It translates to CAWSVSGPEAFF. The variable domain in full, completed from reference TRBV30 and TRBJ1-1, reads SQTIHQWPATLVQPVGSPLSLECTVEGTSNPNLYWYRQAAGRGLQLLFYSVGIGQISSEVPQNLSASRPQDRQFILSSKKLLLSDSGFYLCAWSVSGPEAFFGQGTRLTVV.

This clonotype has a count of ten or more. The chain carries TRBV10-1 and TRBJ1-1, with 9 bases lining up with TRBD1. J lost 0 bases, V lost 1 base, and 9 bases had no gene match. Germline V gene lookup returns CDR1 WNHNN and CDR2 SYGVQD (reference sequence). The CDR3 is 18 residues long. The CDR3 spells CASSELRGDRGMNTEAFF. CDR3 nucleotide sequence: TGCGCCAGCAGTGAGTTGAGAGGCGACAGGGGGATGAACACTGAAGCTTTCTTT.

In the case of this clonotype: A read error may produce the germline difference seen at one junction end. The chain is built from TRBV12-3 or TRBV12-4 and TRBJ2-3; the D gene is possibly TRBD2 (6 bases). This CDR3 spans 15 amino acids. CDR3 in DNA: TGCGCCAGCAGTTTTAGCGGAGGAGGGGCAGATACGCAGTATTTT. Translation: CASSFSGGGADTQYF.

The V call is TRBV6-2 or TRBV6-3, the J call TRBJ2-7; D might be TRBD2 (5 bases). CDR3 length: 13 residues. The V end lost 5 bases, the J end lost 7 bases, and 15 bases lay between the germline ends. Germline V gene data show CDR1 as MNHEY and CDR2 as SVGEGT. The CDR3 reads CASSQRTLWEQYF. In DNA, the CDR3 is TGTGCCAGCAGTCAAAGGACTCTCTGGGAGCAGTACTTC.

This clonotype was counted a few times. The V and J genes are TRBV7-9 and TRBJ1-6, with D perhaps TRBD1 (5 bases). The germline V gene encodes CDR1 SEHNR and CDR2 FQNEAQ (reference sequence). The CDR3 length is 14 residues. V was trimmed by 4 bases and J by 10 bases, leaving 14 bases between them. The DNA for the CDR3 is TGTGCCAGCAGCTCCTGGGACCCTCGCTCACCCCTCCACTTT. Its translation: CASSSWDPRSPLHF.

This clonotype was seen repeatedly, ten times or more. The genes are TRBV7-9 and TRBJ1-2, with 7 bases matching TRBD1. This CDR3 has 18 amino acids. Trimming cost V 2 bases and J 8 bases; bases outside gene matches: 20. Germline V CDR1 and CDR2: SEHNR, FQNEAQ (reference sequence). In nucleotides, the CDR3 is TGTGCCAGCAGCTTAATGTGGGACAGCAACGGCCCTACGAACGGCTACACCTTC. Translating gives CASSLMWDSNGPTNGYTF.

There are a few counts of this clonotype. This rearrangement joins TRBV27 to TRBJ1-4, with 9 positions matching TRBD1. Unmatched junction bases numbered 9, after V lost 5 bases and J lost 11 bases. The V gene's germline CDR1 is MNHEY and CDR2 SMNVEV (reference sequence). CDR3 length: 14 amino acids. CDR3 in amino acids: CASSPWDRVGKLFF. The CDR3 DNA reads as TGTGCCAGCAGTCCGTGGGACAGGGTGGGGAAACTGTTTTTT.

Many counts were recorded for this clonotype. The chain links TRBV2 to TRBJ1-2, with D maybe TRBD1 (5 bases). This CDR3 spans 13 amino acids. Trimming removed 6 bases at V and 1 base at J, with 9 bases between. Germline lookup yields CDR1 SNHLY and CDR2 FYNNEI. CDR3 coding DNA: TGTGCCAGCAGCCTACAGGATAACTATGGCTACACCTTC. Translation gives CASSLQDNYGYTF. Based on the CDR3 plus reference TRBV2 and TRBJ1-2, the full variable domain is EPEVTQTPSHQVTQMGQEVILRCVPISNHLYFYWYRQILGQKVEFLVSFYNNEISEKSEIFDDQFSVERPDGSNFTLKIRSTKLEDSAMYFCASSLQDNYGYTFGSGTRLTVV.

The chain links TRBV18 to TRBJ2-1; D might be TRBD1 (6 bases). Looked up from germline, CDR1 is KGHSH and CDR2 is LQKENI. The CDR3 covers 13 residues. Trimming removed 2 bases from V and 10 bases from J, with 12 bases in between. The CDR3 is CASSPGQREEQFF. The CDR3 coding sequence is TGTGCCAGCTCACCAGGACAGAGGGAGGAGCAGTTCTTC.

This chain uses TRBV29-1 with TRBJ1-2, with D unclear. V was cut by 0 bases and J by 3 bases, with 14 bases left in between. The CDR3 has 15 residues. The germline V gene has CDR1 SQVTM and CDR2 ANQGSEA. The CDR3 nucleotides read TGCAGCGTTGAAGATCGGGGAGCGACCTACTATGGCTACACCTTC. It specifies CSVEDRGATYYGYTF.

This clonotype was recorded at least ten times. The chain is built from TRBV3-1 and TRBJ2-7; TRBD1 is a possible D gene (5 bases). This CDR3 region has 15 residues. V shed 2 bases and J shed 5 bases, with 16 bases lying between them. Germline CDR1 is LGHDT and CDR2 is YNNKEL (reference sequence). The CDR3 loop is CASSQRTPPWDEQYF. The CDR3 DNA follows: TGTGCCAGCAGCCAACGGACACCCCCCTGGGACGAGCAGTACTTC.

In this sample, this clonotype turned up many times. The V call is TRBV7-9, the J call TRBJ2-7, with 7 bases aligning to TRBD2. V was pared by 4 bases and J by 4 bases, with 10 bases of the junction left unmatched. The CDR3 extends over 15 amino acids. CDR1 SEHNR and CDR2 FQNEAQ come from the germline V gene (reference sequence). CDR3 residues: CASSSLGGSGYEQYF. The CDR3 region has the DNA TGTGCCAGCAGCTCCCTTGGCGGGAGTGGGTACGAGCAGTACTTC.